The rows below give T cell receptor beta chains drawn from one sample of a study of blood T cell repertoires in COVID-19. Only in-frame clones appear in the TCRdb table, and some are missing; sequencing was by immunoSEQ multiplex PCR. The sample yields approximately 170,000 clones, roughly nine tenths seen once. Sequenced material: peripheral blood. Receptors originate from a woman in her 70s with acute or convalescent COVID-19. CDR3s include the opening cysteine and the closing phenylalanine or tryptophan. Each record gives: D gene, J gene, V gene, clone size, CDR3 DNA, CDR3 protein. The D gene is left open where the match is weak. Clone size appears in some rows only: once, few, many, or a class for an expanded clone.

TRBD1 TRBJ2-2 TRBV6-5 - TGTGCCAGCAGACAGGGGCCCGGGGAGCTGTTTTTT CASRQGPGELFF
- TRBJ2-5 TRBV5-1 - TGCGCCAGCAGCTTGTCGGAGACCCAGTACTTC CASSLSETQYF
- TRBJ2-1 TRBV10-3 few TGTGCCATCGCAGCAGGGGCCTGGTCCTACAATGAGCAGTTCTTC CAIAAGAWSYNEQFF
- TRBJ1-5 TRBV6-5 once TGTGCTTGTCAGGGGAATCAGCCCCAGCATTTT CACQGNQPQHF
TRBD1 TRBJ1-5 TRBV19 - TGTGCCAGTAGTGTGGGACAGCGCAATCAGCCCCAGCATTTT CASSVGQRNQPQHF
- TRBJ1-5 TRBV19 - TGTGCCAGTACCCCCGTTGGCTCAGAGCCCCAGCATTTT CASTPVGSEPQHF
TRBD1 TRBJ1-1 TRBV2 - TGTGCCAGCAGTAAACAGGGGGCAACTGAAGCTTTCTTT CASSKQGATEAFF
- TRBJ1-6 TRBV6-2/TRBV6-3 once TGTGCCAGCAGTTACGTGGGACAATATAATTCACCCCTCCACTTT CASSYVGQYNSPLHF
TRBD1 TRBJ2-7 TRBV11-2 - TGTGCCAGCAGCTTAGAGAGACAGGGAGAGCAGTACTTC CASSLERQGEQYF
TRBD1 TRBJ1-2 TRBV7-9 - TGTGCCAGCAGCCCGTGGACAGGGGGAGTGTATGGCTACACCTTC CASSPWTGGVYGYTF
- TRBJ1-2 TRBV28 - TGTGCCAGCAATAGTTTGACAGCCTATGGCTACACCTTC CASNSLTAYGYTF
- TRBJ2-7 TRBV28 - TGTGCCAGCAGTCGCTCCTACGAGCAGTACTTC CASSRSYEQYF
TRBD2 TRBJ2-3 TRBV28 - TGTGCCAGCAGTCCCCCGGGACTAGCGGGAGTAGCGGATACGCAGTATTTT CASSPPGLAGVADTQYF
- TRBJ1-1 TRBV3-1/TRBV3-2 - TGTGCCAGCAGCCAGGCGGACAGGAACACTGAAGCTTTCTTT CASSQADRNTEAFF
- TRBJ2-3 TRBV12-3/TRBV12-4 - TGTGCCAGCAGTTTAGACGAGGCAGATACGCAGTATTTT CASSLDEADTQYF
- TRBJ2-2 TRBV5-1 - TGCGCCAGCAGCTTGGCCTACAGGACAGAGAACACCGGGGAGCTGTTTTTT CASSLAYRTENTGELFF
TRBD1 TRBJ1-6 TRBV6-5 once TGTGCCAGCAGTTACACAGGGACAGAGAATAATTCACCCCTCCACTTT CASSYTGTENNSPLHF
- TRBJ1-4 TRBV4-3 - TGCGCCAGCAGCCAAGGCGCAGGGAATGAAAAACTGTTTTTT CASSQGAGNEKLFF
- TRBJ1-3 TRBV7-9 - TGTGCCAGCAGCTTAGTTATAGGGGTATCTGGAAACACCATATATTTT CASSLVIGVSGNTIYF
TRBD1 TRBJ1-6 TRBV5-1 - TGCGCCAGCAGCTTGTCCGGGACAGTGTATAATTCACCCCTCCACTTT CASSLSGTVYNSPLHF
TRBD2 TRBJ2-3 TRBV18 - TGTGCCAGCTCAGGACTAGCGGGAGGGCCAAGTGTCTCAGATACGCAGTATTTT CASSGLAGGPSVSDTQYF
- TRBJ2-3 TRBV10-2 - TGCGCCAGCAGTACCCCCCCGGGGTTCACAGATACGCAGTATTTT CASSTPPGFTDTQYF
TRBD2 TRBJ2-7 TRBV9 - TGTGCCAGCAGCGCGGGGACTAGCGGGATGATATACGAGCAGTACTTC CASSAGTSGMIYEQYF
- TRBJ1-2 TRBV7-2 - TGTGCCAGCAGCTTAGACGGAGTCTATGGCTACACCTTC CASSLDGVYGYTF
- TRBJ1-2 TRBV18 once TGTGCCAGCTCACCACCAAGCAGCGGGGACTATGGCTACACCTTC CASSPPSSGDYGYTF
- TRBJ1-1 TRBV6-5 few TGTGCCAGCAGTTACAGGGGCCAGAACACTGAAGCTTTCTTT CASSYRGQNTEAFF
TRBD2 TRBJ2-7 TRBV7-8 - TGTGCCAGCAGCAACCCAGCGGGAGGGTACGAGCAGTACTTC CASSNPAGGYEQYF
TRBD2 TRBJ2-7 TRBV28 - TGTGCCAGCTCTAGCGGGAGCTCCTACGAGCAGTACTTC CASSSGSSYEQYF
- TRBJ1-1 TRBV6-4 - TGTGCCAGCAGAGAGACGGCGGGGACTGAAGCTTTCTTT CASRETAGTEAFF
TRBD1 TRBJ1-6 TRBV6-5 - TGTGCCAGCAGTTACGACAGGGGGAATTCACCCCTCCACTTT CASSYDRGNSPLHF
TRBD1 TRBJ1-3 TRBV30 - TGTGCCTGCGGGACAGGGTATGGAAACACCATATATTTT CACGTGYGNTIYF
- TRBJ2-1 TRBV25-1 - TGTGCCAGCAAGGGCGGGCAGAGCTCCTACAATGAGCAGTTCTTC CASKGGQSSYNEQFF
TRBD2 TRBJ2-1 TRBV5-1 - TGCGCCAGCAGTCGTCTAGCGGGAGTTTTGAATGAGCAGTTCTTC CASSRLAGVLNEQFF
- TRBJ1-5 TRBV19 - TGTGCCAGTAGCGTAGCAGGGGTGACTCAGCCCCAGCATTTT CASSVAGVTQPQHF
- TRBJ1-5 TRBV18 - TGTGCCAGCTCACCGCAGGGACTTAGCAATCAGCCCCAGCATTTT CASSPQGLSNQPQHF
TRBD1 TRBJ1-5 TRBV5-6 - TGTGCCAGCAGCTTGGGACAGGGGCAGCCCCAGCATTTT CASSLGQGQPQHF
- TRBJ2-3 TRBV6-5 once TGTGCCAGCAGTTCCATACCTCGGACTTTAGATACGCAGTATTTT CASSSIPRTLDTQYF
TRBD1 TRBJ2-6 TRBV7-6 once TGTGCCAGCAGCAAGACAGGGGGCGTTCCAGGGGCCAACGTCCTGACTTTC CASSKTGGVPGANVLTF
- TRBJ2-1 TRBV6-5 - TGTGCCAGCAGTTCGAGGGATGAGCAGTTCTTC CASSSRDEQFF
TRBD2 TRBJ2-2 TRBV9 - TGTGCCAGCAGCGTAGGCGGGAGTTGGGCCGGGGAGCTGTTTTTT CASSVGGSWAGELFF
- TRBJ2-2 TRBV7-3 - TGTGCCAGCAGCCCAAACTCGAACACCGGGGAGCTGTTTTTT CASSPNSNTGELFF